The rows below give T cell receptor beta chains drawn from one sample of a study of regulatory T cells in long-lasting Graves disease. TCRdb itself ran the multiplex PCR reads through MiXCR, one entry per CDR3 protein. The sample consists of about 430,000 distinct CDR3 sequences, 14% to 15% of them appearing once. These sequences were also reported in another study, on T cells in Graves' hyperthyroidism and ophthalmopathy.

Sequences were derived from peripheral blood mononuclear cells (PBMCs), sampled at new diagnosis, from a patient treated with antithyroid drugs. The receptor source for this set is a woman aged 40 to 50 with Graves disease. Each CDR3 is given with its conserved first and last residue. Each record gives: CDR3 DNA, CDR3 protein, clone size, J gene, D gene, V gene. D genes are given only for firm matches. Clone size is shown for a subset of rows, as once, few, many or a class of expanded clone.

DNA: TGTGCCAGCAGAGACAGGGGGAGCCACGAGCAGTACTTC
CDR3: CASRDRGSHEQYF
size: few
J: TRBJ2-7
D: TRBD1
V: TRBV25-1

DNA: TGCAGCGTTCTGGACAGGGGTGAGCAGTTCTTC
CDR3: CSVLDRGEQFF
size: -
J: TRBJ2-1
D: TRBD1
V: TRBV29-1

DNA: TGTGCCAGCAGCCCCCTTGAGGGGGCGCGCACAGATACGCAGTATTTT
CDR3: CASSPLEGARTDTQYF
size: -
J: TRBJ2-3
D: TRBD1
V: TRBV12-3/TRBV12-4

DNA: TGTGCCAGCAGCACCCGACAGGGTTTTAGTAATGAAAAACTGTTTTTT
CDR3: CASSTRQGFSNEKLFF
size: many
J: TRBJ1-4
D: TRBD1
V: TRBV3-1

DNA: TGCGCCAGCAGCCAAATCGGGACTAGCGGGAGGGAAGAATTAGATACGCAGTATTTT
CDR3: CASSQIGTSGREELDTQYF
size: few
J: TRBJ2-3
D: TRBD2
V: TRBV4-1

DNA: TGTGCCAGCAGCGAGCGGGAGGGCTACGAGCAGTACTTC
CDR3: CASSEREGYEQYF
size: many
J: TRBJ2-7
D: TRBD2
V: TRBV2

DNA: TGTGCCAGCAGCCAACCCCCCGGTTGGCAGGGTCCTTCTCAGCAGTACTTC
CDR3: CASSQPPGWQGPSQQYF
size: many
J: TRBJ2-7
D: -
V: TRBV14

DNA: TGTGCCAGCAGCTTGGAAAGGATCGATGGGCAGTTCTTC
CDR3: CASSLERIDGQFF
size: few
J: TRBJ2-1
D: -
V: TRBV5-5

DNA: TGTGCCAGCAGTTCGGGACTAGCGGGATCAGAGACCCAGTACTTC
CDR3: CASSSGLAGSETQYF
size: many
J: TRBJ2-5
D: TRBD2
V: TRBV28

DNA: TGTGCCAGCAGCCAGACTAGCGGGAGATCGAGCACAGATACGCAGTATTTT
CDR3: CASSQTSGRSSTDTQYF
size: -
J: TRBJ2-3
D: TRBD2
V: TRBV13

DNA: TGTGCCAGCAGCTTTACAGGGAGTGGTTCCTACGAGCAGTACTTC
CDR3: CASSFTGSGSYEQYF
size: many
J: TRBJ2-7
D: -
V: TRBV7-2

DNA: TGTGCCACCAGATCGCGGGGAACTAATGAAAAACTGTTTTTT
CDR3: CATRSRGTNEKLFF
size: many
J: TRBJ1-4
D: -
V: TRBV15

DNA: TGTGCCAGCAGTTACTCGGGTTATACAGATACGCAGTATTTT
CDR3: CASSYSGYTDTQYF
size: few
J: TRBJ2-3
D: -
V: TRBV6-2/TRBV6-3

DNA: TGTGCCAGCAGCACCCACACGGGAGTGCGTGACGAGCAGTACTTC
CDR3: CASSTHTGVRDEQYF
size: many
J: TRBJ2-7
D: -
V: TRBV13